This entry describes one T cell receptor beta chain. The sample originates from a study of blood T cell repertoires in COVID-19. Methods used by the authors: The authors estimated nucleated cell counts from reference gene primer amplification. Sequencing used immunoSEQ multiplex PCR; TCRdb keeps in-frame clones, though not all of them. V, J and clone size derive from that table, while D and trimming were established from the DNA sequence. The repertoire holds roughly 150,000 clones, 76% seen once, with 3.5% to 4.5% in the top ten. The CDR3 consists of 11 residues. Trimming left V 8 bases short and J 3 bases short, with 7 bases between. Germline assignment: CDR1 MNHEY and CDR2 SMNVEV (reference sequence).

This chain uses TRBV27 with TRBJ1-2; no firm D call. The sequenced sample consisted of peripheral blood. This TCR was recovered from a woman of 80 years or more with acute or convalescent COVID-19. Here the CDR3 DNA reads TGTGCCAGCCGAGGGTACTATGGCTACACCTTC. As protein: CASRGYYGYTF.